The rows below give T cell receptor beta chains drawn from one sample of a study of identifying expanded T cells in peripheral blood. Sequencing used immunoSEQ multiplex PCR; TCRdb keeps in-frame clones, though not all of them. The table shows more than 75,000 clones, with 86% occurring only once. Sequenced material: blood. These receptors all stem from a person aged 18 to 70 in good health. Each CDR3 is given with its conserved first and last residue. The order of the fields is V gene, CDR3 protein.

v_gene: TRBV5-4
CDR3aa: CASSILGQTRDFF

v_gene: TRBV11-3
CDR3aa: CASSLAGSPAFF

v_gene: TRBV18
CDR3aa: CASSGVGNEQFF

v_gene: TRBV27
CDR3aa: CASNRGLANEQFF

v_gene: TRBV7-9
CDR3aa: CASSSTTVTEAFF

v_gene: TRBV7-8
CDR3aa: CASSTRFGTSLTGELFF

v_gene: TRBV2
CDR3aa: CASRGDRVRNQPQHF

v_gene: TRBV7-8
CDR3aa: CASSTGQAYNEQFF

v_gene: TRBV28
CDR3aa: CASSFGVGGAAYEQYF

v_gene: TRBV27
CDR3aa: CASSIRGNYGYTF